This TCR beta chain was sequenced during a study of blood T cell repertoires in COVID-19 (dated by TCRdb to 2020 to 2021). In terms of the full investigation: Samples from collaborators originated in the United States, Italy and Spain and spanned both the acute and convalescent phases of COVID-19. A de-identified subject ID, COVID-19 status, age in years and sex were almost always included in the sample metadata. The dataset comprised deeply sampled blood TCRbeta repertoires from subjects exposed to, actively infected with, or recovered from COVID-19. The repertoires were released in a freely available public database meant as a resource for research on the immune response to SARS-CoV-2. Samples were obtained from the ongoing ImmuneRACE study (first 160 participants) and from over 1,000 subjects provided by 6 global collaborators. The material from the prospective study consisted of cDNA or gDNA derived from T cells, B-cell-depleted T cells, or PBMCs. HLA class I and class II types, where available, came from metadata supplied by the sample provider rather than from assay-based typing.

Participants in the prospective study were enrolled through a virtual design, were aged 18 to 89 years, and lived in 24 United States geographic areas. In the prospective study, participants were assigned to cohorts based on the clinical history participants reported in a screening survey and a study questionnaire. Each participant in the prospective study had whole blood, serum and a nasopharyngeal or oropharyngeal swab collected by mobile phlebotomists. Over a roughly 2-month period, participants in the prospective study had the option of providing additional blood draws and questionnaires. Blood samples from the prospective study were shipped frozen or at room temperature prior to DNA extraction. The table lists this clone with a count of one. Its cognate antigen has yet to be identified. The input lacks base qualities; no much larger clone sits a single base away. TCRbeta CDR3 regions were amplified from genomic DNA using the immunoSEQ Assay, a bias-controlled multiplex PCR. Under the source paper's analysis protocol: Nucleated cell counts per sample were estimated from amplification of reference gene primers within the assay. To quantify the absolute abundance of each unique TCRbeta CDR3 rearrangement, sequence reads were collapsed and filtered. Productive Simpson clonality was computed per sample as the square root of Simpson's diversity index over productive rearrangements. Entries here come from immuneACCESS through TCRdb and include only in-frame sequences with V and J called. Some clones fail to appear in such tables; in the studies checked, an unresolved V gene covers under half of the shortfall, and the cause of the remainder is unknown. The DNA was the basis for D and trimming; V, J and clone size are from that table. The sample yields almost 400,000 clones; 88% were counted once. The ten most abundant clones make up 0.9% to 1% of the sample.

The paper's findings and limits, for the study overall: Clinical and demographic metadata were provided uncurated, with the amount varying by source and participant.

CDR1 is given as MGHRA and CDR2 as YSYEKL, both from the germline V gene. Trimming accounts for 5 bases at V and 8 bases at J, while the number of junction bases matched to no gene is 6. From its cysteine to its phenylalanine, the CDR3 spans 13 amino acids. The kept DNA is CDR3 alone, 39 bases in frame from the first base. This receptor was taken from a woman younger than 45 with acute COVID-19. The sequenced material came from PBMCs or T cells enriched from blood (not recorded which). Recombination linked TRBV4-1 to TRBJ1-2, and TRBD1 matches 9 of the central bases. The CDR3 sequence is CASSDRTGEGYTF. The base sequence is TGCGCCAGCAGCGACCGGACAGGGGAGGGCTACACCTTC.